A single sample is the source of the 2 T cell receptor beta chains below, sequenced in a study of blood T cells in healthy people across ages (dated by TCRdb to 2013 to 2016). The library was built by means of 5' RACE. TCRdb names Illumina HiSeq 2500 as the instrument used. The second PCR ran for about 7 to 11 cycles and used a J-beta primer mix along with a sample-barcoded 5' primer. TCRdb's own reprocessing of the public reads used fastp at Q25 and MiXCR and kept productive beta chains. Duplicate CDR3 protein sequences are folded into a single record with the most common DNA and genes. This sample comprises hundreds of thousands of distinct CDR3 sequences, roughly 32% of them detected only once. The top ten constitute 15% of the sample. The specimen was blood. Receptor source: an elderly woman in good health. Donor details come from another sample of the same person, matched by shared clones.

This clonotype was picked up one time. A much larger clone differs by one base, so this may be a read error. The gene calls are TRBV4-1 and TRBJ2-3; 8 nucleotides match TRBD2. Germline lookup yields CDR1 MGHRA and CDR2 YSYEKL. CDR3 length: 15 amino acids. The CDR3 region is CASPGTRGVTDAQYF. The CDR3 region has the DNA TGCGCCAGCCCCGGGACTAGAGGAGTCACAGATGCGCAGTATTTT.

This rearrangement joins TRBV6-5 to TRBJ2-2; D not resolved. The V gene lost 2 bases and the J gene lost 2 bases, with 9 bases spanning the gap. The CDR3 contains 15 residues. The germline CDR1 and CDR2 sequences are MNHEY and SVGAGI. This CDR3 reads CASSYKSGNTGELFF. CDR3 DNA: TGTGCCAGCAGTTACAAGAGTGGAAACACCGGGGAGCTGTTTTTT.